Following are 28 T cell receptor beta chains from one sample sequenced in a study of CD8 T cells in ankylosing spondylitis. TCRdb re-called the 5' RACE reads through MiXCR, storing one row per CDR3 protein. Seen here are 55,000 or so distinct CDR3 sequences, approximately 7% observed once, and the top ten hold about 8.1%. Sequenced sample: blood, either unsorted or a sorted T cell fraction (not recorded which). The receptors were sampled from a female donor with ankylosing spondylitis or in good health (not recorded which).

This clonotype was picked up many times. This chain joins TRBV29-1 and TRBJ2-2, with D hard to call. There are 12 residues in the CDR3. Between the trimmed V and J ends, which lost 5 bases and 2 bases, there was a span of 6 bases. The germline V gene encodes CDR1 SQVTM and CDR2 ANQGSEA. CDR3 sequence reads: CSVWQNTGELFF. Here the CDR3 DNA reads TGCAGCGTTTGGCAAAACACCGGGGAGCTGTTTTTT.

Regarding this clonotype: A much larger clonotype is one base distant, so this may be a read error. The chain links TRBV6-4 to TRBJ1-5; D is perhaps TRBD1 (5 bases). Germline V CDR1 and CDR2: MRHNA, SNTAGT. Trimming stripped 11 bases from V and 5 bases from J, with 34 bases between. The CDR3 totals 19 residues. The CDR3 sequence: CACCLYGRGLSGPYQPQHF. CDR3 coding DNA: TGTGCCTGCTGTTTATATGGGAGAGGGTTGTCAGGGCCCTATCAGCCCCAGCATTTT.

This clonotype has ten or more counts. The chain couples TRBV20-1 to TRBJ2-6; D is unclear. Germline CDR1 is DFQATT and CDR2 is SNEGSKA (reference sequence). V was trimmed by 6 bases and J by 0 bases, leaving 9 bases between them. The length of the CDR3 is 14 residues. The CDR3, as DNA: TGCAGTGCCATACCCCTCTCTGGGGCCAACGTCCTGACTTTC. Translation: CSAIPLSGANVLTF.

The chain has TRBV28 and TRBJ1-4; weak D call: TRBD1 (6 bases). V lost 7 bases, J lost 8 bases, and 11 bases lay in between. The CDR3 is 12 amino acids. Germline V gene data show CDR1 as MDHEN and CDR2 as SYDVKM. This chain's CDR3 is CASTRGGEKLFF. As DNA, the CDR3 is TGTGCCAGCACCAGGGGTGGAGAAAAACTGTTTTTT.

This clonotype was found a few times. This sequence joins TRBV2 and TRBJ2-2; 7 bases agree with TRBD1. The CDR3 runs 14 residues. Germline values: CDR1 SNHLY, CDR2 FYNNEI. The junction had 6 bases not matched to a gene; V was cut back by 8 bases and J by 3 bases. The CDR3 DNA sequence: TGTGCCAGCGGAAGACAGGGATACACCGGGGAGCTGTTTTTT. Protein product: CASGRQGYTGELFF.

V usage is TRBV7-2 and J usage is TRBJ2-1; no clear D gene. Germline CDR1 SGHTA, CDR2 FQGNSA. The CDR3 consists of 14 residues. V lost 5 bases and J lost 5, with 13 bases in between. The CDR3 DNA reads TGTGCCAGCAGCCCCAGCGCTAGTAACAATGAGCAGTTCTTC. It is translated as CASSPSASNNEQFF.

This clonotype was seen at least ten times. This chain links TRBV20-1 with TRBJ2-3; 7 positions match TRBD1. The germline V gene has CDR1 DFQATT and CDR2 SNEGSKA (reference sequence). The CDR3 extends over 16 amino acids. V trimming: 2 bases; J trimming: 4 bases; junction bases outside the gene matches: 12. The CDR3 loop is CSARSLRDSTADTQYF. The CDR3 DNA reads TGCAGTGCTAGAAGTTTAAGGGACAGCACGGCAGATACGCAGTATTTT.

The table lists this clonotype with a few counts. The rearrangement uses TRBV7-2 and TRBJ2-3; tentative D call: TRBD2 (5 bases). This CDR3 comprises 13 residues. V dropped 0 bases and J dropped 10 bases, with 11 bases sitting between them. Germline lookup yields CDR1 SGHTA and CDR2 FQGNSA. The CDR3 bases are TGTGCCAGCAGCTTAGCGCCGGAGAGGGCGCAGTATTTT. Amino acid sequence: CASSLAPERAQYF.

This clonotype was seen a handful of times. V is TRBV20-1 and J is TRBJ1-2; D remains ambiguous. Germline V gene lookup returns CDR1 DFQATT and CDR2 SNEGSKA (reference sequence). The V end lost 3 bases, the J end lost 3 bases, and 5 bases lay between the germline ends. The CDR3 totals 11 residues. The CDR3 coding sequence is TGCAGTGCTAGTTCAGACTATGGCTACACCTTC. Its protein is CSASSDYGYTF.

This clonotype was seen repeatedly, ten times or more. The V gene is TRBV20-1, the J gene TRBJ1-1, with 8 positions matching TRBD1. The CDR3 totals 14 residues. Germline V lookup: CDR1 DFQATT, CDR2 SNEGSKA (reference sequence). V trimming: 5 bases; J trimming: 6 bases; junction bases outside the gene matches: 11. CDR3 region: CSAPKDRDKAEAFF. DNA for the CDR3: TGCAGTGCTCCTAAGGACAGGGATAAAGCTGAAGCTTTCTTT.

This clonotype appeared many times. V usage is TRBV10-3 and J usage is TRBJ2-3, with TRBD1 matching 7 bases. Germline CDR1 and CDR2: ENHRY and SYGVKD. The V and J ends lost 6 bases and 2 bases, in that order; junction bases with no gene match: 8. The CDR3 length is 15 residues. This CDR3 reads CAIRAQGLTTDTQYF. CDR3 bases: TGTGCCATCAGGGCACAGGGGCTAACCACAGATACGCAGTATTTT.

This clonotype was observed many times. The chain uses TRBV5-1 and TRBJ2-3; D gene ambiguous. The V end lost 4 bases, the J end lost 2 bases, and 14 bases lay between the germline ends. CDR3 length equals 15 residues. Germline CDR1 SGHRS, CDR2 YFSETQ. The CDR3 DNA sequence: TGCGCCAGCAGCCTGGCCGGGCAGCACACAGATACGCAGTATTTT. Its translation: CASSLAGQHTDTQYF.

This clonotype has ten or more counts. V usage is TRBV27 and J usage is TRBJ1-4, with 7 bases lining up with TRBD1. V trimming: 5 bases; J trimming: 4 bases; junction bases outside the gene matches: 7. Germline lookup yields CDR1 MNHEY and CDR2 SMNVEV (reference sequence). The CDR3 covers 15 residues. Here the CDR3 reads CASSLRTGVNEKLFF. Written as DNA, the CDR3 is TGTGCCAGCAGTCTCCGGACAGGAGTTAATGAAAAACTGTTTTTT.

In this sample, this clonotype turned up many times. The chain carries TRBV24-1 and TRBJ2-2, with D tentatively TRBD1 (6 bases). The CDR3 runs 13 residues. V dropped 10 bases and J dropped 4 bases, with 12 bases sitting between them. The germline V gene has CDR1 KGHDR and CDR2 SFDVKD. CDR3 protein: CATRGSFTGELFF. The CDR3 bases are TGTGCCACTAGGGGGTCCTTCACCGGGGAGCTGTTTTTT.

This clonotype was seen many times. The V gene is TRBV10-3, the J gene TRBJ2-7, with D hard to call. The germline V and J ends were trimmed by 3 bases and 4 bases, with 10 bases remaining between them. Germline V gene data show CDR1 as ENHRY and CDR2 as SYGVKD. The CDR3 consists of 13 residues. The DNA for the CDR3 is TGTGCCATCAGTGACGTGGAACGGTACGAGCAGTACGTC. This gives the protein CAISDVERYEQYV.

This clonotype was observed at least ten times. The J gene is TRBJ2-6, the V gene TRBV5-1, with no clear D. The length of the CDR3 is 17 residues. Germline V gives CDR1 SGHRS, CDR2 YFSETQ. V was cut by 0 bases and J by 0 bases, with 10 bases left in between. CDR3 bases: TGCGCCAGCAGCTTGGCCGGACGTAACTCTGGGGCCAACGTCCTGACTTTC. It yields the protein CASSLAGRNSGANVLTF.

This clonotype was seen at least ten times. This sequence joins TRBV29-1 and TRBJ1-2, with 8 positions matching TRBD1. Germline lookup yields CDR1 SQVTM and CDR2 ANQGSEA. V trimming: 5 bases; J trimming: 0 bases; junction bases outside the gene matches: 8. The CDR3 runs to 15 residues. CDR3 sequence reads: CSVPQGQGPNYGYTF. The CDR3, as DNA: TGCAGCGTTCCCCAAGGACAGGGTCCTAACTATGGCTACACCTTC.

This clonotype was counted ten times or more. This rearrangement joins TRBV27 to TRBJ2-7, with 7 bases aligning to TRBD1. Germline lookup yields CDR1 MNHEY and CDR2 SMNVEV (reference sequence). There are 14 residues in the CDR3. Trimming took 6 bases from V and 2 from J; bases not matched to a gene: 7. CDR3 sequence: CASSPGQTTYEQYF. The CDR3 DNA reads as TGTGCCAGCAGCCCGGGACAGACAACCTACGAGCAGTACTTC.

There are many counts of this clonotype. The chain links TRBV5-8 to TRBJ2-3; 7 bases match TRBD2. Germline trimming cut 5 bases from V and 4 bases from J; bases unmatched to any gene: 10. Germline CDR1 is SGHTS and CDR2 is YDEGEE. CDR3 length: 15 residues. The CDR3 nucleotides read TGTGCCAGCAGTTTCGGGGAGGGGAGGCCAGATACGCAGTATTTT. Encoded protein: CASSFGEGRPDTQYF.

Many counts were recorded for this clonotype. The CDR3 DNA is TGTGCCAGCAGTTTAGGAGGTTTCCGTAGCAATCAGCCCCAGCATTTT. Its protein is CASSLGGFRSNQPQHF. This rearrangement joins TRBV28 to TRBJ1-5; no definite D call. This CDR3 is 16 amino acids long. V lost 2 bases and J lost 0, with 11 bases in between. In germline, CDR1 is MDHEN, CDR2 SYDVKM. Looking up the rest from reference TRBV28 and TRBJ1-5 gives the full variable domain: DVKVTQSSRYLVKRTGEKVFLECVQDMDHENMFWYRQDPGLGLRLIYFSYDVKMKEKGDIPEGYSVSREKKERFSLILESASTNQTSMYLCASSLGGFRSNQPQHFGDGTRLSIL.

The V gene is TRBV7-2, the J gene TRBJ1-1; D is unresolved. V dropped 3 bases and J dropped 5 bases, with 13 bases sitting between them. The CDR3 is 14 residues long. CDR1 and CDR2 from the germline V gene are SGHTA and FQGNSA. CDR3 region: CASSFSPIGTEAFF. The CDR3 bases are TGTGCCAGCAGCTTTTCCCCGATCGGGACTGAAGCTTTCTTT.

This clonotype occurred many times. Here the CDR3 DNA reads TGCAGTGCTCCTCTAGCGGAAGAGACCCAGTACTTC. The encoded protein is CSAPLAEETQYF. V and J are TRBV20-1 and TRBJ2-5; 7 bases agree with TRBD2. There are 12 residues in the CDR3. The J segment lost 3 bases and the V segment lost 5 bases, leaving 3 bases of the junction unmatched. Germline-derived CDR1 and CDR2 are DFQATT and SNEGSKA (reference sequence).

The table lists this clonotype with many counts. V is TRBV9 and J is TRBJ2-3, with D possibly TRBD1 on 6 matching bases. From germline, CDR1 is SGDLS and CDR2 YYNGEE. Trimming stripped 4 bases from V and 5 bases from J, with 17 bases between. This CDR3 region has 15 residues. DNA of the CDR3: TGTGCCAGCAGCTCTCTTGGGGGCGCGATAGATACGCAGTATTTT. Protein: CASSSLGGAIDTQYF. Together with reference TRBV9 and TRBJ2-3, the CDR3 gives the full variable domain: DSGVTQTPKHLITATGQRVTLRCSPRSGDLSVYWYQQSLDQGLQFLIQYYNGEERAKGNILERFSAQQFPDLHSELNLSSLELGDSALYFCASSSLGGAIDTQYFGPGTRLTVL.

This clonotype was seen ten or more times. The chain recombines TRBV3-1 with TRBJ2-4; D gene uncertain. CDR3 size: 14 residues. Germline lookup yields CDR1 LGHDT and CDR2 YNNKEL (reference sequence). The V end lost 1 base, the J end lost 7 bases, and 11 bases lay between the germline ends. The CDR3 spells CASSQVAKGNIQYF. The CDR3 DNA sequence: TGTGCCAGCAGCCAAGTTGCCAAGGGCAACATTCAGTACTTC.

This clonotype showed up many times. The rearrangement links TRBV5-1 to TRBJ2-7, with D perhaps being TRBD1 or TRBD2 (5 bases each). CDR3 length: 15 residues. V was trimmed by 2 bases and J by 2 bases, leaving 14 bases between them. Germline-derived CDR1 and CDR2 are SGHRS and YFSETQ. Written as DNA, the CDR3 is TGCGCCAGCAGCTTTCCAGGGACGGGCACCTACGAGCAGTACTTC. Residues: CASSFPGTGTYEQYF.

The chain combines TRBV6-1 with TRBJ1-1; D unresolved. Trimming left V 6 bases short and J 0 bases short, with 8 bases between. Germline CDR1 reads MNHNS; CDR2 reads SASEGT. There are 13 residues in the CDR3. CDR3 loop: CASRRTMNTEAFF. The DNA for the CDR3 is TGTGCCAGCAGACGGACTATGAACACTGAAGCTTTCTTT.

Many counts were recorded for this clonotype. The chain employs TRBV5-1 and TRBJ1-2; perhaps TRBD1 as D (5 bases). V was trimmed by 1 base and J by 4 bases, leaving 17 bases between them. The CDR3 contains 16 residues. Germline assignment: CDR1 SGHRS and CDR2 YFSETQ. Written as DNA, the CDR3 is TGCGCCAGCAGCTTGCAGGGAATCGGCTCTTTCTATGGCTACACCTTC. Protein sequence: CASSLQGIGSFYGYTF.

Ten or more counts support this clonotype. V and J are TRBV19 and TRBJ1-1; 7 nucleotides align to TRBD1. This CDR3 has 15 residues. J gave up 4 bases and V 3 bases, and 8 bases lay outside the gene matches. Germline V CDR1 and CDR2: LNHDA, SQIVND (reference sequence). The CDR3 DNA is TGTGCCAGTAGTATGACAGGGAGCGGGATCACTGAAGCTTTCTTT. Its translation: CASSMTGSGITEAFF. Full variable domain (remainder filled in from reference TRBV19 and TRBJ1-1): DGGITQSPKYLFRKEGQNVTLSCEQNLNHDAMYWYRQDPGQGLRLIYYSQIVNDFQKGDIAEGYSVSREKKESFPLTVTSAQKNPTAFYLCASSMTGSGITEAFFGQGTRLTVV.